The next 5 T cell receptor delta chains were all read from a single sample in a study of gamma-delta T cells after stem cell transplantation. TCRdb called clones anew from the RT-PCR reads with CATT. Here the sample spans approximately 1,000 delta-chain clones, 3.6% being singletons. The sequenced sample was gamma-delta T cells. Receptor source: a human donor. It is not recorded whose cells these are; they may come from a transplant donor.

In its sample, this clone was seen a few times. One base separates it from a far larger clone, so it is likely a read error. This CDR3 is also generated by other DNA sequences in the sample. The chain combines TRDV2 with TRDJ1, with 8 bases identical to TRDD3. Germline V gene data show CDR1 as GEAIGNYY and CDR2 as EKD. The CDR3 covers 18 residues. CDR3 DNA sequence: TGTGCCTGTGACACTTTAACTGGGGGTTTCAAATACACTGATAAACTCATCTTT. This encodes CACDTLTGGFKYTDKLIF.

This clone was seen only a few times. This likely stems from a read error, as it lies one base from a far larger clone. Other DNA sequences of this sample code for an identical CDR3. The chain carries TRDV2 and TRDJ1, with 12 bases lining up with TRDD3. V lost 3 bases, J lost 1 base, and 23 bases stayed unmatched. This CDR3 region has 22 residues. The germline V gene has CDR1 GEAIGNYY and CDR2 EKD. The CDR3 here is CACDLISSALLGDTRGTDKLIF. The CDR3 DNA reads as TGTGCCTGTGACCTAATTTCTTCCGCCCTACTGGGGGATACAAGGGGCACCGATAAACTCATCTTT.

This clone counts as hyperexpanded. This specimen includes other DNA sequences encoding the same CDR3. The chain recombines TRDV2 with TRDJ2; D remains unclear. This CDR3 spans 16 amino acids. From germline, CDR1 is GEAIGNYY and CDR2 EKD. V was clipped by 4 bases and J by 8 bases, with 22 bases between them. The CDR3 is CACEQVGTEDWAQLFF. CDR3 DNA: TGTGCCTGTGAGCAGGTGGGTACTGAAGATTGGGCACAACTCTTCTTT.

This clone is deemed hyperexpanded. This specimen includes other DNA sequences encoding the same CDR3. The CDR3 DNA sequence: TGTGCCTGTGACACGGTAGGAGACTCCTCCGATAAACTCATCTTT. Translated, it gives CACDTVGDSSDKLIF. The chain combines TRDV2 with TRDJ1; D gene ambiguous. Germline V CDR1 and CDR2: GEAIGNYY, EKD. V lost 1 base, J lost 3 bases, and 14 bases lay in between. This CDR3 contains 15 residues.

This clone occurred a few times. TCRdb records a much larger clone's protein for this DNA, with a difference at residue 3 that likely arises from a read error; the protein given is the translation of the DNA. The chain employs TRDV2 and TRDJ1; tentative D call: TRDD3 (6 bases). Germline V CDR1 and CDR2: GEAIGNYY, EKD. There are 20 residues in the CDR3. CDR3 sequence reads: CARDTIVPESSGEFTDKLIF. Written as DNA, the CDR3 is TGTGCCCGTGACACAATCGTCCCAGAAAGTTCGGGGGAATTTACCGATAAACTCATCTTT.